This T cell receptor beta chain was sequenced for a study of blood T cell repertoires in COVID-19. Study in general: From T cells, B-cell-depleted T cells, or PBMCs came the material, which was cDNA or gDNA.

Germline assignment: CDR1 SGHVS and CDR2 FQNEAQ. V gave up 3 bases and J gave up 3 bases; unmatched junction bases: 6. The CDR3 contains 16 residues. Some clones are missing from TCRdb's copy, which holds only in-frame ones; the method was immunoSEQ multiplex PCR. Counted here are 55,000 or so clones, approximately 85% occurring once; the ten biggest clones make up about 13%. The V gene is TRBV7-8, the J gene TRBJ1-4, with 8 bases identical to TRBD1. The sample comprised peripheral blood. The source is a human donor in a cohort sampled during active COVID-19. The CDR3 is CASSLAQGAPNEKLFF. The CDR3 DNA follows: TGTGCCAGCAGCTTGGCCCAGGGGGCCCCTAATGAAAAACTGTTTTTT.